The next 19 T cell receptor beta chains were all read from a single sample in a study of shared clonotypes between healthy human individuals. The data were produced by immunoSEQ multiplex PCR, yet TCRdb's version contains in-frame clones alone and is incomplete. The sample has about 980,000 clones; 76% are singletons. Sequenced sample: memory CD4+ T cells sorted from blood. As to subset: CD45RA-negative fraction. The receptors here all came from a man between 18 and 35 years old in good health.

This clone was counted only a few times. The gene calls are TRBV5-4 and TRBJ2-5, with TRBD1 as a possible D gene (6 bases). The CDR3 covers 16 residues. CDR1 and CDR2 from the germline V gene are SGHNT and YYREEE (reference sequence). V lost 4 bases to trimming and J lost 8 bases, with 24 bases between them. The CDR3 DNA is TGTGCCAGCAGCGTTGACAGGTCCCCGGGGATGAGAACCCAGTACTTC. As protein: CASSVDRSPGMRTQYF.

This clone was seen only a few times. V gene TRBV28 combines with J gene TRBJ2-5; 7 bases are a match to TRBD1. J was trimmed by 5 bases and V by 7 bases; bases with no gene match: 10. The CDR3 runs 14 residues. Per the germline V gene, CDR1 is MDHEN and CDR2 is SYDVKM. Here the CDR3 DNA reads TGTGCCAGCACTGAAGAGGGGGCTTGGGAGACCCAGTACTTC. Translating gives CASTEEGAWETQYF.

This clone was recorded at least ten times. The V gene is TRBV7-9, the J gene TRBJ1-1, with TRBD1 matching 9 bases. The CDR3 is 16 amino acids. Trimming removed 4 bases from V and 4 bases from J; junction bases left unmatched: 10. From germline, CDR1 is SEHNR and CDR2 FQNEAQ (reference sequence). This CDR3 reads CASSSDQGTGSTEAFF. The CDR3 DNA reads as TGTGCCAGCAGCTCAGATCAGGGGACAGGGAGCACTGAAGCTTTCTTT.

This chain connects TRBV27 to TRBJ2-7; 11 positions match TRBD2. There are 15 residues in the CDR3. J was trimmed by 6 bases and V by 5 bases; bases with no gene match: 9. The V gene's germline CDR1 is MNHEY and CDR2 SMNVEV (reference sequence). CDR3 amino acids: CASSPTSGRSLEQYF. The CDR3 bases are TGTGCCAGCAGTCCCACTAGCGGGAGATCCCTCGAGCAGTACTTC.

V usage is TRBV4-1 and J usage is TRBJ2-1; tentative D call: TRBD1 (6 bases). Germline values: CDR1 MGHRA, CDR2 YSYEKL. This CDR3 spans 16 amino acids. V gave up 1 base and J gave up 4 bases, with 14 bases separating them. Written as DNA, the CDR3 is TGCGCCAGCAGCCAAGTAATTCCAGGGGCGTACAATGAGCAGTTCTTC. Its protein is CASSQVIPGAYNEQFF.

The genes are TRBV19 and TRBJ1-2, with 8 bases that match TRBD1. J was trimmed by 8 bases and V by 6 bases; bases with no gene match: 8. Germline V gene lookup returns CDR1 LNHDA and CDR2 SQIVND (reference sequence). The CDR3 consists of 13 residues. The CDR3 spells CASRETGAEGYTF. The CDR3 DNA follows: TGTGCCAGTAGGGAGACAGGGGCAGAAGGCTACACCTTC.

The chain has TRBV19 and TRBJ1-1, with a tentative D call TRBD1 (5 bases). Trimming took off 5 bases at V and 6 bases at J, with 10 bases between the two ends. Germline CDR1 is LNHDA and CDR2 is SQIVND (reference sequence). The CDR3 covers 12 residues. This CDR3 is CASSRDLSEAFF. In DNA, the CDR3 is TGTGCCAGTAGTCGGGACCTGTCTGAAGCTTTCTTT. The entire variable domain, with the rest obtained from reference TRBV19 and TRBJ1-1, is as follows: DGGITQSPKYLFRKEGQNVTLSCEQNLNHDAMYWYRQDPGQGLRLIYYSQIVNDFQKGDIAEGYSVSREKKESFPLTVTSAQKNPTAFYLCASSRDLSEAFFGQGTRLTVV.

The V gene is TRBV10-3, the J gene TRBJ1-3, with unresolved D. The length of the CDR3 is 16 residues. Deletions cut 3 bases from V and 0 bases from J, with 12 bases between. CDR1 is ENHRY, CDR2 SYGVKD, per germline. The CDR3 nucleotides read TGTGCCATCAGTGACCTGCCAGGCCTCTCTGGAAACACCATATATTTT. This codes for CAISDLPGLSGNTIYF.

The rearrangement uses TRBV5-1 and TRBJ1-6, with no clear D. Per the germline V gene, CDR1 is SGHRS and CDR2 is YFSETQ. Trimming cost V 2 bases and J 0 bases, with 6 bases left between them. CDR3 length: 15 amino acids. CDR3 region: CASSFGSSYNSPLHF. The DNA for the CDR3 is TGCGCCAGCAGCTTTGGGAGCTCCTATAATTCACCCCTCCACTTT.

The V call is TRBV29-1, the J call TRBJ2-5, with 7 bases identical to TRBD1. The J call may be faulty, since TRBJ2-7 better matches the DNA end. The germline V gene has CDR1 SQVTM and CDR2 ANQGSEA. There are 13 residues in the CDR3. Here the CDR3 DNA reads TGCAGCGTTGAACGGCAGGGGGTCTACGAGCAGTACTTC. Residues: CSVERQGVYEQYF.

Here the CDR3 DNA reads TGTGCCAGCAGCGCCAAACCCAGGGGGGGCAATCAGCCCCAGCATTTT. This gives the protein CASSAKPRGGNQPQHF. V is TRBV27 and J is TRBJ1-5, with 7 bases matching TRBD1. The J segment lost 2 bases and the V segment lost 6 bases, leaving 10 bases of the junction unmatched. Per the germline V gene, CDR1 is MNHEY and CDR2 is SMNVEV (reference sequence). The CDR3 spans 16 residues.

This chain uses TRBV9 with TRBJ2-2, with D perhaps TRBD1 or TRBD2 (5 bases each). Germline V lookup: CDR1 SGDLS, CDR2 YYNGEE. The V end was cut by 0 bases, the J end by 1 base, with 7 bases between. CDR3 length: 15 residues. This CDR3 reads CASSVEGRNTGELFF. CDR3 coding DNA: TGTGCCAGCAGCGTAGAGGGGAGGAACACCGGGGAGCTGTTTTTT.

The chain links TRBV7-9 to TRBJ1-1, with D possibly being TRBD1 (5 bases). The CDR3 extends over 11 amino acids. The germline V and J ends were trimmed by 11 bases and 2 bases, with 9 bases remaining between them. The germline V gene has CDR1 SEHNR and CDR2 FQNEAQ (reference sequence). CDR3 region: CAAGVNTEAFF. CDR3 bases: TGTGCCGCGGGGGTAAACACTGAAGCTTTCTTT. The full variable domain, completed using reference TRBV7-9 and TRBJ1-1, is DTGVSQNPRHKITKRGQNVTFRCDPISEHNRLYWYRQTLGQGPEFLTYFQNEAQLEKSRLLSDRFSAERPKGSFSTLEIQRTEQGDSAMYLCAAGVNTEAFFGQGTRLTVV.

J is TRBJ2-3 and V is TRBV5-1; 8 nucleotides line up with TRBD2. The length of the CDR3 is 14 residues. The V gene's germline CDR1 is SGHRS and CDR2 YFSETQ. Trimming at V came to 4 bases and at J to 6 bases, leaving 7 bases not matched to a gene. The chain's CDR3 is CASSPGLASDTQYF. The CDR3 DNA is TGCGCCAGCAGCCCTGGACTAGCTTCGGATACGCAGTATTTT.

For the CDR3, the DNA is TGTGCCAGCACCTACGGCAGGGTGAACACTGAAGCTTTCTTT. This translates into CASTYGRVNTEAFF. The chain combines TRBV7-9 with TRBJ1-1; D may be TRBD1 (5 bases). The CDR3 has 14 amino acids. Germline V gene sequence: CDR1 SEHNR, CDR2 FQNEAQ (reference sequence). Trimming removed 7 bases from V and 0 bases from J, with 12 bases in between.

With respect to this clone: Distinct nucleotide sequences in the sample also encode this CDR3. The rearrangement uses TRBV4-3 and TRBJ2-3; D unclear. This CDR3 has 13 amino acids. CDR1 is LGHNA and CDR2 is YSLEER in the germline V gene. The V end was cut by 0 bases, the J end by 5 bases, with 6 bases between. In nucleotides, the CDR3 is TGCGCCAGCAGCCAAGATCGTAGAGATACGCAGTATTTT. Translating gives CASSQDRRDTQYF.

This clone has more than one count but fewer than ten. Other nucleotide sequences in the sample specify the same CDR3. This sequence joins TRBV9 and TRBJ2-1; D gene unclear. Germline assignment: CDR1 SGDLS and CDR2 YYNGEE. This CDR3 is 12 amino acids long. V was clipped by 2 bases and J by 6 bases, with 6 bases between them. DNA for the CDR3: TGTGCCAGCAGCGTGGGTTTCAATGAGCAGTTCTTC. Protein sequence: CASSVGFNEQFF.

The chain employs TRBV6-1 and TRBJ1-4; perhaps TRBD1 as D (6 bases). Germline V lookup: CDR1 MNHNS, CDR2 SASEGT. The CDR3 runs 14 residues. V lost 10 bases to trimming and J lost 10 bases, with 22 bases between them. The CDR3 coding sequence is TGTGCCATCAGAAACAGGGAAACCCCGCGAAAACTGTTTTTT. It specifies CAIRNRETPRKLFF.

V and J are TRBV5-1 and TRBJ2-3; D uncertain. The CDR3 runs 15 residues. The V end was cut by 0 bases, the J end by 1 base, with 9 bases between. Per germline, CDR1 SGHRS and CDR2 YFSETQ. CDR3 in DNA: TGCGCCAGCAGCTTGGAATGGCGCGGCACAGATACGCAGTATTTT. As protein: CASSLEWRGTDTQYF.